The 2 T cell receptor beta chains presented below share a single source sample, sequenced in a study of cytomegalovirus exposure and HLA in healthy donors. Repertoires were generated with immunoSEQ multiplex PCR, while TCRdb's copy carries only in-frame clones and drops some. Among roughly 130,000 clones listed, about 87% were seen once. Sequencing used PBMCs. The receptors come from a woman in her 30s in good health and CMV-seropositive.

This CDR3 reads CASSFGTGAKNIQYF. In DNA form, the CDR3 reads TGTGCCAGCAGCTTCGGGACAGGGGCCAAAAACATTCAGTACTTC. The chain carries TRBV5-6 and TRBJ2-4, with 9 bases matching TRBD1. V gave up 2 bases and J gave up 1 base; unmatched junction bases: 1. Germline CDR1 and CDR2: SGHDT and YYEEEE. The CDR3 is 15 residues long. The whole variable domain, remainder taken from reference TRBV5-6 and TRBJ2-4, is DAGVTQSPTHLIKTRGQQVTLRCSPKSGHDTVSWYQQALGQGPQFIFQYYEEEERQRGNFPDRFSGHQFPNYSSELNVNALLLGDSALYLCASSFGTGAKNIQYFGAGTRLSVL.

This clone was observed a handful of times. CDR3 sequence reads: CASSPSPQGGDEQYF. The CDR3, as DNA: TGTGCCAGCAGCCCGAGCCCCCAGGGAGGGGACGAGCAGTACTTC. The chain has TRBV7-9 and TRBJ2-7, with 7 nucleotides matching TRBD2. With V trimmed by 5 bases and J by 5 bases, 12 bases remained unmatched. The CDR3 covers 15 residues. The germline CDR1 and CDR2 sequences are SEHNR and FQNEAQ (reference sequence).